This TCR beta chain derives from a study of early T cells in non-severe SARS-CoV-2 infection. Overall study: The study sequenced bulk RNA from unsorted whole blood, with chains unpaired.

Study-wide points: In VDJdb matching, anti-spike CD8 responses were favored while private and CD4 specificities went missing.

This clonotype was found a few times. Its antigen is unknown. Trimming stripped 5 bases from V and 2 bases from J, with 7 bases between. Per the germline V gene, CDR1 is SQVTM and CDR2 is ANQGSEA. The CDR3 loop spans 11 amino acids. Researchers tagged individual cDNA molecules with unique molecular identifiers. TCRdb independently ran MiXCR on the 5' RACE reads; one entry per CDR3 protein. The table includes roughly 100,000 distinct CDR3 sequences, around 13% detected once. The receptor was derived from an adult who was a healthcare worker with PCR-confirmed SARS-CoV-2 infection or an uninfected control (not recorded which). Input material: whole blood. The chain links TRBV29-1 to TRBJ2-7; a possible D gene is TRBD1 (5 bases). The CDR3 loop reads CSVLRAYEQYF. In DNA form, the CDR3 reads TGCAGCGTTCTCAGGGCCTACGAGCAGTACTTC.